This T cell receptor beta chain originates from a study of blood T cell repertoires in COVID-19. Across the study: The United States, Italy and Spain were the sources of the acute and convalescent COVID-19 samples.

Per the original methods: The assay estimated nucleated cells by amplifying reference gene primers. Measured with immunoSEQ multiplex PCR; TCRdb has only the in-frame clones, and not every one. The V and J calls and the clone size are those of that table, but D and trimming were determined from the DNA. Here the sample spans about 64,000 clones, 80% to 90% being singletons. This CDR3 comprises 14 residues. Per the germline V gene, CDR1 is SGDLS and CDR2 is YYNGEE. J was trimmed by 5 bases and V by 4 bases; bases with no gene match: 7. Sequenced material: peripheral blood. This clonotype originated in a man aged 35 to 55 with acute or convalescent COVID-19. The chain employs TRBV9 and TRBJ1-1, with TRBD1 identical over 8 bases. The DNA for the CDR3 is TGTGCCAGCAGCCGAGGACAGGGAAGGACTGAAGCTTTCTTT. Its translation: CASSRGQGRTEAFF.